This T cell receptor beta chain stems from a study of blood T cell repertoires in COVID-19. Study information: Sources were T cells, B-cell-depleted T cells, or PBMCs; the material itself was cDNA or gDNA.

During active infection, Seattle patients enrolled and were then monitored through disease. This table comes from immunoSEQ multiplex PCR, and its TCRdb copy is limited to in-frame clones, with some not included. Of some 290,000 clones in the sample, nearly 90% were seen once. The origin of this receptor is a woman aged 40 to 49 with COVID-19, enrolled during active disease. The sequencing sample was made of peripheral blood.

The CDR3 sequence: CASSLHSGYTGELFF. The DNA of the CDR3 is TGTGCCAGCAGTTTGCACTCAGGGTATACCGGGGAGCTGTTTTTT. The V gene is TRBV27, the J gene TRBJ2-2, with a weak D call TRBD1 (5 bases). Deletions cut 3 bases from V and 5 bases from J, with 13 bases between. CDR1 is MNHEY, CDR2 SMNVEV, per germline (reference sequence). This CDR3 spans 15 amino acids.